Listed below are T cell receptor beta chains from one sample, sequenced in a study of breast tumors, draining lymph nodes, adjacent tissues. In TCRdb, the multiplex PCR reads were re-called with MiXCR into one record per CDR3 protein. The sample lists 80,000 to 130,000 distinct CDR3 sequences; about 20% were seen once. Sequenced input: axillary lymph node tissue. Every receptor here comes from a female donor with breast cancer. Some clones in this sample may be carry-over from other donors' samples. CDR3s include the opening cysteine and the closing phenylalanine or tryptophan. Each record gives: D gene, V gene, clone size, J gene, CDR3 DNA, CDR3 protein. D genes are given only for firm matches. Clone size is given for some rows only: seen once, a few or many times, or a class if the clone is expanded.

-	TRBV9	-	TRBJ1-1	TGTGCCAGCAGCGCCGAGAACACTGAAGCTTTCTTT	CASSAENTEAFF
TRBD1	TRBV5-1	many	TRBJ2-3	TGCGCCAGCAGCGACAGGGTCACAGATACGCAGTATTTT	CASSDRVTDTQYF
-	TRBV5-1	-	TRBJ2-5	TGCGCCAACAGCTTGGGTTCGGAGACCCAGTACTTC	CANSLGSETQYF
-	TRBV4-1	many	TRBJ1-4	TGCGCCAGCAGCCAAGATGTGGCGGGAACTAATGAAAAACTGTTTTTT	CASSQDVAGTNEKLFF
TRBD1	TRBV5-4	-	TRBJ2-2	TGTGCCAGCAGCTTGCCGGGACAGGGGGCATACACCGGGGAGCTGTTTTTT	CASSLPGQGAYTGELFF
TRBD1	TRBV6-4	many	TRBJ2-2	TGTGCCAGCAGTGACCGCCCGGGACAGGGTGCCGGGGAGCTGTTTTTT	CASSDRPGQGAGELFF
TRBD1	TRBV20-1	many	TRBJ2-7	TGCAGTGCTACACAGGGGGCCACCCTCTACGAGCAGTACTTC	CSATQGATLYEQYF
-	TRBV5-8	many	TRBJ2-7	TGTGCCAGCAGCTTGCCTGCGGAAAATCTCTACGAGCAGTACTTC	CASSLPAENLYEQYF
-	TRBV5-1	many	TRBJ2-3	TGCGCCAGCAGCTTAGGTAGGGGCGCAGATACGCAGTATTTT	CASSLGRGADTQYF
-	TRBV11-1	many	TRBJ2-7	TGTGCCAGCAGCTTGCAGGACAGTTACGAGCAGTACTTC	CASSLQDSYEQYF
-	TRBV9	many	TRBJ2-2	TGTGCCAGCAGCCCCAGGGCGGCCGGGGAGCTGTTTTTT	CASSPRAAGELFF
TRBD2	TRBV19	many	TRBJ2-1	TGTGCCAGTAGTCGACTAGCGGGACGGAACTCCTACAATGAGCAGTTCTTC	CASSRLAGRNSYNEQFF
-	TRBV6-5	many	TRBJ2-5	TGTGCCAGCAGTTACTCGCTTCTAGGAGTCCAAGAGACCCAGTACTTC	CASSYSLLGVQETQYF
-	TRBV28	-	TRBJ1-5	TGTGCCAGCAGGGGGCCTGCTCAGCCCCAGCATTTT	CASRGPAQPQHF
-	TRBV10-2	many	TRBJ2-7	TGCGCCAGCAGTGAGTCACGGGTCGAGCAGTACTTC	CASSESRVEQYF
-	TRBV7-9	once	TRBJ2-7	TGTGCCAGCAGCTTAGCGGGGGGCTCTACCTACGAGCAGTACTTC	CASSLAGGSTYEQYF
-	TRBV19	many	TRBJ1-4	TGTGCCAGTAGTATAGCCCGTGCAACTAATGAAAAACTGTTTTTT	CASSIARATNEKLFF
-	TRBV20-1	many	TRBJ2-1	TGCAGTGCTAGAGGGACTCTACTCTCCTACAATGAGCAGTTCTTC	CSARGTLLSYNEQFF
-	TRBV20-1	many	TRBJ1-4	TGCAGTGCACGGAAACCTGGGGAAAAACTGTTTTTT	CSARKPGEKLFF
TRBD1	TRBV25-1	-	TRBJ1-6	TGTGCCAGCAGTGGATTCTCCGGGACAGGGGCGTATAATTCACCCCTCCACTTT	CASSGFSGTGAYNSPLHF
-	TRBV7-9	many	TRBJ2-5	TGTGCCAGCAGCCCATCTAGGGGGGGGCGTGAGACCCAGTACTTC	CASSPSRGGRETQYF
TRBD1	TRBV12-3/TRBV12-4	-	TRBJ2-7	TGTGCCAGCAGTTTACAGACAGGGGGCTCCTACGAGCAGTACTTC	CASSLQTGGSYEQYF
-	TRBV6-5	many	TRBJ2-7	TGTGCCAGCAGCCTCCAGTCTCTGGGGGGCGTAGAGCAGTACTTC	CASSLQSLGGVEQYF
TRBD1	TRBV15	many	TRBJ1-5	TGTGCCACAGGCAGGGGGTATGATAGCAATCAGCCCCAGCATTTT	CATGRGYDSNQPQHF
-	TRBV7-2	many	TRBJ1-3	TGTGCCAGCAGCTTAGGGGCGAGCTCTGGAAACACCATATATTTT	CASSLGASSGNTIYF
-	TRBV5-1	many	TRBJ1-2	TGCGCCAGCAGCCCGACAGTGACTAACTATGGCTACACCTTC	CASSPTVTNYGYTF
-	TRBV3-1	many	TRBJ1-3	TGTGCCAGCAGCCAGGGACACCGAAACACCATATATTTT	CASSQGHRNTIYF
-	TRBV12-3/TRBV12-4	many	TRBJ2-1	TGTGCCAGCACCCCAGTAAGGTCCGCCCGAGTTAATGAGCAGTTCTTC	CASTPVRSARVNEQFF
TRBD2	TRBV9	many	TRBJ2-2	TGTGCCAGCAGTGACGGGAGGAACCAGCCCACCCCACGTGGGGAGCTGTTTTTT	CASSDGRNQPTPRGELFF
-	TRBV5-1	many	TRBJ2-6	TGCGCTTCAGGCGAGGGCTCTGGGGCCAACGTCCTGACTTTC	CASGEGSGANVLTF
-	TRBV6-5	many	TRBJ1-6	TGTGCCAGCAGTAGCCGGGGCCGACAGGTGCCCCTCCACTTT	CASSSRGRQVPLHF
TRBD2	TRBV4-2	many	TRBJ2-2	TGTGCCAGCAGCCGCTTCGGGGGGGCGGACGGGGAGCTGTTTTTT	CASSRFGGADGELFF
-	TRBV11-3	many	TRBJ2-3	TGTGCCAGCAGCTTAGAATCTCGCACAGATACGCAGTATTTT	CASSLESRTDTQYF
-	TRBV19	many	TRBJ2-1	TGTGCCAGTAGTCATGACAGTTTCTACAATGAGCAGTTCTTC	CASSHDSFYNEQFF
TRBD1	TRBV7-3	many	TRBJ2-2	TGTGCCAGCAGCAGAGACAGGGACACCGGGGAGCTGTTTTTT	CASSRDRDTGELFF
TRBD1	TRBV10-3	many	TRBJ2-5	TGTGCCATCAGTGAGTCGGACAGGGGGGAGACCCAGTACTTC	CAISESDRGETQYF
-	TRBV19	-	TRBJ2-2	TGTGCCAGTAGTACACCGCCGACGGAGCTGTTTTTT	CASSTPPTELFF
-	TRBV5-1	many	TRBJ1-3	TGCGCCAGCAGCGCCGAAGTTGGAAAGGGAAACACCATATATTTT	CASSAEVGKGNTIYF
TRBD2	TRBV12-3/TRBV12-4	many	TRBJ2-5	TGTGCCAGCAGTTTAAACAGACTAGCCCGAGAGACCCAGTACTTC	CASSLNRLARETQYF
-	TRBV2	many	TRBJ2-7	TGTGCCAGCAGTGACAGGGGCGGGCAGTACTTC	CASSDRGGQYF
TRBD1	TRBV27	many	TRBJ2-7	TGTGCCAGCAGACAGACAGGGGGCACGACCTACGAGCAGTACTTC	CASRQTGGTTYEQYF
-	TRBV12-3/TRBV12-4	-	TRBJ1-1	TGTGCCAGCAGTTTGGGGGGGTTGCCTGAAGCTTTCTTT	CASSLGGLPEAFF
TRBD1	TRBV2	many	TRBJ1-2	TGTGCCAGCAGGAAAACAGGGGGCGCGGCTAACTATGGCTACACCTTC	CASRKTGGAANYGYTF
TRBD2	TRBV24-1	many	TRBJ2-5	TGTGCCACCAGTGACCCTGGACTAGCGGGAGGGGAGACCCAGTACTTC	CATSDPGLAGGETQYF
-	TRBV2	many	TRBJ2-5	TGTGCCAGCAGCGCAGGACACAAAGAGACCCAGTACTTC	CASSAGHKETQYF
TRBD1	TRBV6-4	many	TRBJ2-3	TGTGCCAGCAGGCTGACAGGGAGCGATACGCAGTATTTT	CASRLTGSDTQYF
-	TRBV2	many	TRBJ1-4	TGTGCCAGCAGTGAACCGGTAGCAACTAATGAAAAACTGTTTTTT	CASSEPVATNEKLFF
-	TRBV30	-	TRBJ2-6	TGTGCCTCAAGGTCTGGGGGCAACGTCCTGACTTTC	CASRSGGNVLTF
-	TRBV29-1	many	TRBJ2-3	TGCAGCGGTTGGGGAGATACGCAGTATTTT	CSGWGDTQYF
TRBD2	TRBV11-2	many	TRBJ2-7	TGTGCCAGCAGCAGGACTAGTTACGAGCAGTACTTC	CASSRTSYEQYF
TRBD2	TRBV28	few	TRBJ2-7	TGTGCCAGCAGACCCCGACTAGCTGGGTCCTACGAGCAGTACTTC	CASRPRLAGSYEQYF
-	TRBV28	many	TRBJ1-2	TGTGCCAGCAGCCCCGGACAGTATGGCTACACCTTC	CASSPGQYGYTF
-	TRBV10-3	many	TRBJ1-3	TGTGCCATCAGGTCCGGGACCGGGTTGAGAGGAAACACCATATATTTT	CAIRSGTGLRGNTIYF
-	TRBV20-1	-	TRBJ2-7	TGCAGTGCTAGAGCCTTAGGAGGTTTGGAGGAGCAGTACTTC	CSARALGGLEEQYF
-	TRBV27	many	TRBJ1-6	TGTGCCAGCAGCAGGAATAATTCACCCCTCCACTTT	CASSRNNSPLHF
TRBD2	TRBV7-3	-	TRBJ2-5	TGTGCCAGCAGCTTCAGCGGGGGGGCCGGAGAGACCCAGTACTTC	CASSFSGGAGETQYF
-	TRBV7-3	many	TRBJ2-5	TGTGCCAGCAGCTTATTCGGGGCTTCAGAGACCCAGTACTTC	CASSLFGASETQYF
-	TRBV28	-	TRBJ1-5	TGTGCCAGCTTGGGTGGCAGGATTAGGAATCAGCCCCAGCATTTT	CASLGGRIRNQPQHF
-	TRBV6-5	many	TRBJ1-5	TGTGCCAGCAGTTACTCAGGGGGGCATCAGCCCCAGCATTTT	CASSYSGGHQPQHF